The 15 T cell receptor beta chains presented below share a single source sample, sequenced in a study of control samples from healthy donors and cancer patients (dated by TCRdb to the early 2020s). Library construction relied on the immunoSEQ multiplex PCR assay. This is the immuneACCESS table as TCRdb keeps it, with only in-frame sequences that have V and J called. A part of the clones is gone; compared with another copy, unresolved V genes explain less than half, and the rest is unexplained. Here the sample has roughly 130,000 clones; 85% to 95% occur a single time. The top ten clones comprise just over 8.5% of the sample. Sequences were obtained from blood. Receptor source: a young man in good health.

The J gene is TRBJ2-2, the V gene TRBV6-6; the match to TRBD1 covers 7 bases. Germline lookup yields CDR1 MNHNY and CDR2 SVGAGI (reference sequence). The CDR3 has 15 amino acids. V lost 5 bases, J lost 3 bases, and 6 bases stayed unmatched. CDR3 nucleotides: TGTGCCAGCAGTGCCAGGGACAGATACACCGGGGAGCTGTTTTTT. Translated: CASSARDRYTGELFF.

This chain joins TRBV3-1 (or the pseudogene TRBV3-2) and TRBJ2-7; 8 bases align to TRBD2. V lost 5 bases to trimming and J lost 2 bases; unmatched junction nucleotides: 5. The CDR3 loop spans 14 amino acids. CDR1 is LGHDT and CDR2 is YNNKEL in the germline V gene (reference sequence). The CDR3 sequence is CASSAPGLAYEQYF. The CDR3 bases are TGTGCCAGCAGCGCACCGGGACTAGCCTACGAGCAGTACTTC.

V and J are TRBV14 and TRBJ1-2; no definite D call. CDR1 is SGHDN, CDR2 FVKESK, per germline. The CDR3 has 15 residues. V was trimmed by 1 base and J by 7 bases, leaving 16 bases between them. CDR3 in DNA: TGTGCCAGCAGCCAAGCCCCTTTCCTTGGGCCTGGCTACACCTTC. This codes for CASSQAPFLGPGYTF.

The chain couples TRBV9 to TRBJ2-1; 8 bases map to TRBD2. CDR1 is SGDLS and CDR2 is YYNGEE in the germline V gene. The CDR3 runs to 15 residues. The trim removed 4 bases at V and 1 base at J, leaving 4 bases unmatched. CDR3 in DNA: TGTGCCAGCAGCCCCGGGAGGGGTTCCTACAATGAGCAGTTCTTC. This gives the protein CASSPGRGSYNEQFF.

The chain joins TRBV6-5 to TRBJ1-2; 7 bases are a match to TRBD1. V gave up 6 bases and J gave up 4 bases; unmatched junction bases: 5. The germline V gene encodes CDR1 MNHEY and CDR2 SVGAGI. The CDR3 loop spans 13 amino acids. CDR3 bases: TGTGCCAGCAGGCCGGGACAGATCTATGGCTACACCTTC. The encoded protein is CASRPGQIYGYTF.

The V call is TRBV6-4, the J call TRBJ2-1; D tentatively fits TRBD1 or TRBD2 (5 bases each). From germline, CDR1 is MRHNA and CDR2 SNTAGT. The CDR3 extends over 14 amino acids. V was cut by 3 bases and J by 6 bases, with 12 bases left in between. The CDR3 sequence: CASSERGRTNEQFF. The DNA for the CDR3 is TGTGCCAGCAGTGAGAGGGGCCGAACCAATGAGCAGTTCTTC.

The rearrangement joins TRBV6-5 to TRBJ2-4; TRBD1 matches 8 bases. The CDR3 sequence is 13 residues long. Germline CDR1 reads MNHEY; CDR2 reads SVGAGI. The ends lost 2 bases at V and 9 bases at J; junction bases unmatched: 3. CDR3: CASSYGQGGIQYF. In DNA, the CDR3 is TGTGCCAGCAGTTACGGACAGGGAGGCATTCAGTACTTC.

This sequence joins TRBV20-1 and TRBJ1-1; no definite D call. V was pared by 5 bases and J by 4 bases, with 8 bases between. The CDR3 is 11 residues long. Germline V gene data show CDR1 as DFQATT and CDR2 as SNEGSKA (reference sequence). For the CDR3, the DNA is TGCAGTGCTCGACGATCCACTGAAGCTTTCTTT. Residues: CSARRSTEAFF.

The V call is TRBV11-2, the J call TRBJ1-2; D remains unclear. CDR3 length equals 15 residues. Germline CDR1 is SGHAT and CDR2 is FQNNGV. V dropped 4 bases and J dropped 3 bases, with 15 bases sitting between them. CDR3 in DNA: TGTGCCAGCAGCTGGCAACCCAAGGTGGACTATGGCTACACCTTC. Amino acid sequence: CASSWQPKVDYGYTF.

The CDR3 nucleotides read TGTGCCAGCAGTTTAGTTATAAACACTGAAGCTTTCTTT. Translating it yields CASSLVINTEAFF. V usage is TRBV12-3 or TRBV12-4 and J usage is TRBJ1-1, with D unclear. The V end lost 1 base, the J end lost 2 bases, and 5 bases lay between the germline ends. The CDR3 consists of 13 residues.

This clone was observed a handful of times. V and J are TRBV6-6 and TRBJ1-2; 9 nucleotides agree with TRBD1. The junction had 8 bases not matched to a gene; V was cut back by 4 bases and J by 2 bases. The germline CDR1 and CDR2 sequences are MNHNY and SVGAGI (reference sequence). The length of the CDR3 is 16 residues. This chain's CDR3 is CASSSGTGFSNYGYTF. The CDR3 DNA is TGTGCCAGCAGTTCCGGGACAGGGTTTTCCAACTATGGCTACACCTTC.

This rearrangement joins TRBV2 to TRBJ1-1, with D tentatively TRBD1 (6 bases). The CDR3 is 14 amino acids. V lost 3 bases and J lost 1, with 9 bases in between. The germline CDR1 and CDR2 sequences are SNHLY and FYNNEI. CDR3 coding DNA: TGTGCCAGCAGTGAGAGGACAGCGAACACTGAAGCTTTCTTT. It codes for CASSERTANTEAFF.

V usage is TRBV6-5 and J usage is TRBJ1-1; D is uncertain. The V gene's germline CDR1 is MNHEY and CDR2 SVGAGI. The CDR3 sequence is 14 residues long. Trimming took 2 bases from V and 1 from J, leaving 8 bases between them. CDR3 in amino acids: CASSYNPRNTEAFF. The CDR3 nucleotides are TGTGCCAGCAGTTACAATCCGCGGAACACTGAAGCTTTCTTT.

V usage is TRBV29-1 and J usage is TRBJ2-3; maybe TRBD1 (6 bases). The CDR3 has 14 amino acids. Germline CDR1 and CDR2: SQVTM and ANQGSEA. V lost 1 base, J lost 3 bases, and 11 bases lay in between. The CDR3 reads CSVEGRGRTDTQYF. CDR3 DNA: TGCAGCGTTGAAGGCAGGGGTAGGACAGATACGCAGTATTTT.

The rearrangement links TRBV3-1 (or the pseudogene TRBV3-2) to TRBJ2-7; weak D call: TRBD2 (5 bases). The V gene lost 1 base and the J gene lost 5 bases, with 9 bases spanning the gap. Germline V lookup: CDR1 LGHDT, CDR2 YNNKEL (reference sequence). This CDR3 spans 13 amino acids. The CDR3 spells CASSQAGIHEQYF. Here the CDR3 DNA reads TGTGCCAGCAGCCAAGCGGGGATCCACGAGCAGTACTTC.